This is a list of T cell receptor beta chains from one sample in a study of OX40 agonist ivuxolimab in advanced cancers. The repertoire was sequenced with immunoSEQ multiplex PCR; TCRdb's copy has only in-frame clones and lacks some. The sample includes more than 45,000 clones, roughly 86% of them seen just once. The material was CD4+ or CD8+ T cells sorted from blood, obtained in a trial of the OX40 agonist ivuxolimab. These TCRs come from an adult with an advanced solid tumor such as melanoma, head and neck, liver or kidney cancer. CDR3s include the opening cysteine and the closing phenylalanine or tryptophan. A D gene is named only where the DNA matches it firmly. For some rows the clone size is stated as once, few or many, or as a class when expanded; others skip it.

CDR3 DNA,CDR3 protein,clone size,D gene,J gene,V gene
TGTGCCAGCAGTTACCGGGGTAGCGGGGCTTACGAGCAGTACTTC,CASSYRGSGAYEQYF,few,TRBD2,TRBJ2-7,TRBV6-5
TGTGCCAGCAGACCAGAAAGGGAGGGGTTTGGTGAAAAACTGTTTTTT,CASRPEREGFGEKLFF,.,.,TRBJ1-4,TRBV7-8
TGTGCCAGCAGTTTAGGCGGCAGGGTTAATTCACCCCTCCACTTT,CASSLGGRVNSPLHF,.,.,TRBJ1-6,TRBV28
TGTGCCAGCAGTCTACAAGGGACAGGGAACACTGAAGCTTTCTTT,CASSLQGTGNTEAFF,.,TRBD1,TRBJ1-1,TRBV6-5
TGTGCCAGCAGCCAGGACAGGAACACTGAAGCTTTCTTT,CASSQDRNTEAFF,few,.,TRBJ1-1,TRBV11-2
TGTGCCAGCAGCTTGATCGCTTTATCTAGGCGGGAGGAGACCCAGTACTTC,CASSLIALSRREETQYF,once,TRBD2,TRBJ2-5,TRBV5-8
TGTGCCAGCAGCTTGGGAGGGACAGGAAACGATGGCTACACCTTC,CASSLGGTGNDGYTF,once,TRBD1,TRBJ1-2,TRBV5-8
TGTGCCAGTACCCTAGGGACAGGGGGCTATCAGCCCCAGCATTTT,CASTLGTGGYQPQHF,.,TRBD1,TRBJ1-5,TRBV19
TGTGCCGGATCGACAGGGCCGCTACAAGAGACCCAGTACTTC,CAGSTGPLQETQYF,.,TRBD1,TRBJ2-5,TRBV6-1
TGCGCCCCGGGGGCCTGGCGGGGGTTCTCCTACGAGCAGTACTTC,CAPGAWRGFSYEQYF,.,.,TRBJ2-7,TRBV4-3
TGTGCCAGTAGTATCTACAGTGCGGGGGAGCTGTTTTTT,CASSIYSAGELFF,.,.,TRBJ2-2,TRBV19
TGTGCCAGCAGTTTACAGGGCCCGTATGGCTACACCTTC,CASSLQGPYGYTF,.,.,TRBJ1-2,TRBV27
TGTGCCAGCAGCCACGGCGAGGGGTACAATGAGCAGTTCTTC,CASSHGEGYNEQFF,.,.,TRBJ2-1,TRBV7-3
TGTGCCAGCAGTTCCCCTCCCGACGGTATTGGGACTGAAGCTTTCTTT,CASSSPPDGIGTEAFF,.,.,TRBJ1-1,TRBV28
TGTGCCAGCTCACCACCTGTAAGGGCAGTTTACACCGGGGAGCTGTTTTTT,CASSPPVRAVYTGELFF,medium-sized,.,TRBJ2-2,TRBV18